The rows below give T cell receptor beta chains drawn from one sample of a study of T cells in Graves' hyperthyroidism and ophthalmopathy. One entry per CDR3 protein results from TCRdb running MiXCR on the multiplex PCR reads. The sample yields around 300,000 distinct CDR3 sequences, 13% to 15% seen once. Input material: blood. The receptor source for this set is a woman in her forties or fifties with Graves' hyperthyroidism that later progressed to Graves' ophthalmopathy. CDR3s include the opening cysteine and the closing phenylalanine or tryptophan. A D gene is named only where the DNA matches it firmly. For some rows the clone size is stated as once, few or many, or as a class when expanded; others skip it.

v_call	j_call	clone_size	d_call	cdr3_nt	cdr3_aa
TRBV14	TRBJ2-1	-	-	TGTGCCAGCAGCCAAGACCGAGTCCCCTACAGTGAGCAGTTCTTC	CASSQDRVPYSEQFF
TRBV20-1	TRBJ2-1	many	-	TGCAGTGCTAGAGGGTGGGAGACGTTTTACAATGAGCAGTTCTTC	CSARGWETFYNEQFF
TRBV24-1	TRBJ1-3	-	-	TGTGCCACCAGGAGACTGGGCTCTGGAAACACCATATATTTT	CATRRLGSGNTIYF
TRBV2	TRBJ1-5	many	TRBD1	TGTGCCAGCAAGGTCGGACAGGGAGATCAGCCCCAGCATTTT	CASKVGQGDQPQHF
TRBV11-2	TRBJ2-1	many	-	TGTGCCAGCAGCTTAGCAGCGGGTGGGTACTACAATGAGCAGTTCTTC	CASSLAAGGYYNEQFF
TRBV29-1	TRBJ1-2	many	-	TGCAGCGTTGATCCCGGGGAAGGCTACACCTTC	CSVDPGEGYTF
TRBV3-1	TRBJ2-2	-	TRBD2	TGTGCCAGCAGCCAAGATCCGGGACTAGTACTGTTTTTT	CASSQDPGLVLFF
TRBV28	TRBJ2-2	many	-	TGTGCCAGCAGTTCACCTGGTGGGGTGGTCGAAGGGGAGCTGTTTTTT	CASSSPGGVVEGELFF
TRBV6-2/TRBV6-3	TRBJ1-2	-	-	TGTGCCAGCAGTTACTCGAGGTATAACTATGGCTACACCTTC	CASSYSRYNYGYTF
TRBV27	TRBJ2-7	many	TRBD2	TGTGCCAGCAGTTTACGCGGGAGGTCCGGCCCCCTCTCCTACGAGCAGTACTTC	CASSLRGRSGPLSYEQYF
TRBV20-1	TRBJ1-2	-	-	TGCAGTGCTAGCCCCGGGAATCTCTATGGCTACACCTTC	CSASPGNLYGYTF
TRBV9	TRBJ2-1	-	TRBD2	TGTGCCAGCAGCGATGCAAGCCCTTCTAGCGGAAATTACAATGAGCAGTTCTTC	CASSDASPSSGNYNEQFF
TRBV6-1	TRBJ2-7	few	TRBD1	TGTGCCAGCAGTTTCGGACAGGGTGTTTACGAGCAGTACTTC	CASSFGQGVYEQYF
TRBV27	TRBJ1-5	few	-	TGTGCCAGCAGTTACTACAGCAATCAGCCCCAGCATTTT	CASSYYSNQPQHF
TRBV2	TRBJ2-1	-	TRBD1	TGTGCCAGCAGCTCAGGGACAGGGAGGAACAATGAGCAGTTCTTC	CASSSGTGRNNEQFF
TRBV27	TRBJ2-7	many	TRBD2	TGTGCCAGACAGGGAGCGGGGGTCGAGCAGTACTTC	CARQGAGVEQYF
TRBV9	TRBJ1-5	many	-	TGTGCCAGCAGCGTAGACATTAGCAATCAGCCCCAGCATTTT	CASSVDISNQPQHF
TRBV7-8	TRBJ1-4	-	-	TGTGCCAGCAGCGCTGCGCGGGGTTATAAAGCAACTAATGAAAAACTGTTTTTT	CASSAARGYKATNEKLFF
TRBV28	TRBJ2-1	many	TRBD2	TGTGCCAGCAGTAACGGGGGACTAGCGGGACACAATGAGCAGTTCTTC	CASSNGGLAGHNEQFF
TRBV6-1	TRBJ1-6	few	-	TGTGCCAGCAGCGGGGGGCAGACCAATTCACCCCTCCACTTT	CASSGGQTNSPLHF
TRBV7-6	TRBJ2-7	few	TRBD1	TGTGCCAGCAGCTCCTTAGGGGACAGGGGGGCCGAGCAGTACTTC	CASSSLGDRGAEQYF